This T cell receptor (beta chain) was retrieved from a study of T cell responses to AZD1222 COVID-19 vaccine. Overall study: Combined were second doses at about 4 or about 12 weeks.

Overall study findings and caveats: Just a handful of people given AZD1222 tested seropositive at baseline.

Germline loops: CDR1 KGHSH, CDR2 LQKENI. This CDR3 has 16 residues. The ends were cut back, 5 bases at V and 1 base at J, with 12 bases in the middle. This table comes from immunoSEQ multiplex PCR, and its TCRdb copy is limited to in-frame clones, with some not included. The data hold fewer than 200,000 clones, with 85% to 90% observed a single time. Worth noting for this clone: Antigen specificity is unknown.

The V and J genes are TRBV18 and TRBJ2-6; D may be TRBD1 (6 bases). Sequenced here: peripheral blood, sampled on day 0 of AZD1222 vaccination. The receptor was isolated from an adult in good health. For the CDR3, the DNA is TGTGCCAGCTCAAGGGACAACGGTTCTGGGGCCAACGTCCTGACTTTC. Protein product: CASSRDNGSGANVLTF.